Listed here are 5 T cell receptor beta chains from one sample, sequenced in a study of blood T cell repertoires in COVID-19. Produced via immunoSEQ multiplex PCR; TCRdb's table is partial and in-frame only. The data contain a few hundred thousand clones, around 80% of them singletons. What was sequenced was peripheral blood. The receptors stem from a woman in her thirties with COVID-19, enrolled during active disease.

This clone was observed once. This chain joins TRBV5-4 and TRBJ2-3; TRBD1 agrees at 8 bases. The V segment lost 1 base and the J segment 4 bases; nucleotides outside the gene matches: 8. The CDR3 is 16 amino acids. From germline, CDR1 is SGHNT and CDR2 YYREEE (reference sequence). The CDR3 nucleotides are TGTGCCAGCAGCTTGCTCACAGGGGGTGCAGCAGATACGCAGTATTTT. This encodes CASSLLTGGAADTQYF. Variable domain in full (rest from reference TRBV5-4 and TRBJ2-3): ETGVTQSPTHLIKTRGQQVTLRCSSQSGHNTVSWYQQALGQGPQFIFQYYREEENGRGNFPPRFSGLQFPNYSSELNVNALELDDSALYLCASSLLTGGAADTQYFGPGTRLTVL.

CDR3 in amino acids: CASSPRNSASSYEQYF. In DNA form, the CDR3 reads TGTGCCAGCTCACCACGTAATAGCGCAAGCTCCTACGAGCAGTACTTC. The chain couples TRBV18 to TRBJ2-7; D may be TRBD2 (5 bases). The CDR3 is 16 residues long. Trimming pared 1 base from V and 0 bases from J, leaving 13 bases between. CDR1 KGHSH and CDR2 LQKENI come from the germline V gene.

This clone has just one count. V gene TRBV7-9 combines with J gene TRBJ2-1; 11 bases fit TRBD2. The V and J ends lost 0 bases and 4 bases, in that order; junction bases with no gene match: 5. Germline V gene sequence: CDR1 SEHNR, CDR2 FQNEAQ (reference sequence). The CDR3 sequence is 17 residues long. The CDR3, as DNA: TGTGCCAGCAGCTTAGCGATCGGGACTAGCGGATACAATGAGCAGTTCTTC. The encoded protein is CASSLAIGTSGYNEQFF. Based on the CDR3 plus reference TRBV7-9 and TRBJ2-1, the full variable domain is DTGVSQNPRHKITKRGQNVTFRCDPISEHNRLYWYRQTLGQGPEFLTYFQNEAQLEKSRLLSDRFSAERPKGSFSTLEIQRTEQGDSAMYLCASSLAIGTSGYNEQFFGPGTRLTVL.

The chain is built from TRBV4-3 and TRBJ2-7, with 8 bases fitting TRBD1. V was clipped by 2 bases and J by 5 bases; unmatched bases: 8. The CDR3 has 15 amino acids. Germline assignment: CDR1 LGHNA and CDR2 YSLEER. Written as DNA, the CDR3 is TGCGCCAGCAGCCAAAGTTCAGGGGGCTTAGACGAGCAGTACTTC. Protein: CASSQSSGGLDEQYF.

V is TRBV27 and J is TRBJ1-2, with 9 nucleotides matching TRBD1. In germline, CDR1 is MNHEY, CDR2 SMNVEV (reference sequence). J was trimmed by 7 bases and V by 4 bases; bases with no gene match: 10. CDR3 length: 15 residues. The CDR3 is CASSSGGQGISGYTF. In nucleotides, the CDR3 is TGTGCCAGCAGTTCGGGGGGACAGGGTATAAGTGGCTACACCTTC.